The clone carrying this TCR beta chain was seen at least ten times. Antigen specificity is unknown. The data derive from a study of T cell repertoires in cytomegalovirus infection. The CDR3 length is 14 residues. The ends lost 5 bases at V and 8 bases at J; junction bases unmatched: 10. Per the germline V gene, CDR1 is SGHTA and CDR2 is FQGNSA. Each CDR3 protein gets one entry after TCRdb re-called the reads with MiXCR. The sample consists of about 830,000 distinct CDR3 sequences, 32% of them appearing once. The chain couples TRBV7-2 to TRBJ1-2; 8 nucleotides align to TRBD1. The TCR originated in a human donor in good health (CMV status not recorded). Some clones in this sample may be carry-over from other donors' samples. The sample was cultured CD8+ T cells from PBMCs, taken from culture after CMV antigen stimulation. CDR3 bases: TGTGCCAGCAGCCATGGACAGGGTGGTAGAGGCTACACCTTC. Translating gives CASSHGQGGRGYTF.